Sequencing of this T cell receptor (beta chain) was carried out in a study of T cell changes during pregnancy in multiple sclerosis (dated by TCRdb to the late 2010s). In the study overall: The study examined how the T cell repertoire changed over the course of pregnancy in women with multiple sclerosis.

With respect to this clone: Its specific antigen is unknown. Base quality data are lacking; no much larger clone is found one base away.

The receptor library was made with the immunoSEQ multiplex PCR assay. What TCRdb holds here is the immuneACCESS table cut down to in-frame rearrangements. Part of the clones is not present; checked against another copy, under half of the missing clones reflect an unresolved V gene, and the others are unexplained. Within this sample are about 48,000 clones, with 88% of them counted one time only. In total, the top ten clones hold around 1.2% of the sample. The germline V gene specifies SGHTA as CDR1 and FQGNSA as CDR2. The V end gives up 5 bases and the J end 0 bases, leaving 2 bases in the junction not matched to a gene. From cysteine to phenylalanine, the CDR3 is 15 amino acids long. The entry retains the CDR3 DNA only, 45 bases that are in frame from base 1.

The receptor comes from a female donor with multiple sclerosis, enrolled in a pregnancy study. This sample comprised CD4+ T cells from peripheral blood mononuclear cells, obtained in the second trimester of pregnancy. The rearranged chain carries TRBV7-2 and TRBJ2-7; 12 junctional bases match TRBD2. The DNA sequence is as follows: TGTGCCAGCAGCCGGGGACTAGCGGGCTCCTACGAGCAGTACTTC. The encoded protein is CASSRGLAGSYEQYF.